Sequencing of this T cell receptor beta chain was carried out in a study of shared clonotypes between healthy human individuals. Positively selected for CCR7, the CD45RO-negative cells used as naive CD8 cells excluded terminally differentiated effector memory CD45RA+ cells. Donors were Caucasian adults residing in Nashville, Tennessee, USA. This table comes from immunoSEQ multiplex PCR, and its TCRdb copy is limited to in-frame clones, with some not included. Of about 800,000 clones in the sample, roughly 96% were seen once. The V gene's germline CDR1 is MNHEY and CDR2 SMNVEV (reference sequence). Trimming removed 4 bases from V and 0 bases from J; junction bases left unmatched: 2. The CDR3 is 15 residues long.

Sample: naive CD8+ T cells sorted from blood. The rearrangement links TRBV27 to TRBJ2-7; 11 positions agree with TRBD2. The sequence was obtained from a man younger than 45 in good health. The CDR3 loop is CASSWGTSGSYEQYF. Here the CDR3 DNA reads TGTGCCAGCAGTTGGGGGACTAGCGGCTCCTACGAGCAGTACTTC.